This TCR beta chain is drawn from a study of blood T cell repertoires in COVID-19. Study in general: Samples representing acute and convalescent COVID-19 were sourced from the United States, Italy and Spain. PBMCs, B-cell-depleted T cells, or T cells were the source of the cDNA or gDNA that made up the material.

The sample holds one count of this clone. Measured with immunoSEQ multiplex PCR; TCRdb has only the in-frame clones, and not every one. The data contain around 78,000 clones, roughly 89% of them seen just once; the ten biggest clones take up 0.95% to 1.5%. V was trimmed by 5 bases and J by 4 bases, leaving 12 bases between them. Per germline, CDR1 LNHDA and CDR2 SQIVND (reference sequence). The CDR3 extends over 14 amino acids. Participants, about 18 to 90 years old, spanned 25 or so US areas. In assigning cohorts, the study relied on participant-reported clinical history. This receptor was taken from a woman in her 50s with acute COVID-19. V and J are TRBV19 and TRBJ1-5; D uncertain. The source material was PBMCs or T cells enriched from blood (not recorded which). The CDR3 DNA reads TGTGCCAGTAGTGCCCTTCAGGCTAATCAGCCCCAGCATTTT. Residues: CASSALQANQPQHF.